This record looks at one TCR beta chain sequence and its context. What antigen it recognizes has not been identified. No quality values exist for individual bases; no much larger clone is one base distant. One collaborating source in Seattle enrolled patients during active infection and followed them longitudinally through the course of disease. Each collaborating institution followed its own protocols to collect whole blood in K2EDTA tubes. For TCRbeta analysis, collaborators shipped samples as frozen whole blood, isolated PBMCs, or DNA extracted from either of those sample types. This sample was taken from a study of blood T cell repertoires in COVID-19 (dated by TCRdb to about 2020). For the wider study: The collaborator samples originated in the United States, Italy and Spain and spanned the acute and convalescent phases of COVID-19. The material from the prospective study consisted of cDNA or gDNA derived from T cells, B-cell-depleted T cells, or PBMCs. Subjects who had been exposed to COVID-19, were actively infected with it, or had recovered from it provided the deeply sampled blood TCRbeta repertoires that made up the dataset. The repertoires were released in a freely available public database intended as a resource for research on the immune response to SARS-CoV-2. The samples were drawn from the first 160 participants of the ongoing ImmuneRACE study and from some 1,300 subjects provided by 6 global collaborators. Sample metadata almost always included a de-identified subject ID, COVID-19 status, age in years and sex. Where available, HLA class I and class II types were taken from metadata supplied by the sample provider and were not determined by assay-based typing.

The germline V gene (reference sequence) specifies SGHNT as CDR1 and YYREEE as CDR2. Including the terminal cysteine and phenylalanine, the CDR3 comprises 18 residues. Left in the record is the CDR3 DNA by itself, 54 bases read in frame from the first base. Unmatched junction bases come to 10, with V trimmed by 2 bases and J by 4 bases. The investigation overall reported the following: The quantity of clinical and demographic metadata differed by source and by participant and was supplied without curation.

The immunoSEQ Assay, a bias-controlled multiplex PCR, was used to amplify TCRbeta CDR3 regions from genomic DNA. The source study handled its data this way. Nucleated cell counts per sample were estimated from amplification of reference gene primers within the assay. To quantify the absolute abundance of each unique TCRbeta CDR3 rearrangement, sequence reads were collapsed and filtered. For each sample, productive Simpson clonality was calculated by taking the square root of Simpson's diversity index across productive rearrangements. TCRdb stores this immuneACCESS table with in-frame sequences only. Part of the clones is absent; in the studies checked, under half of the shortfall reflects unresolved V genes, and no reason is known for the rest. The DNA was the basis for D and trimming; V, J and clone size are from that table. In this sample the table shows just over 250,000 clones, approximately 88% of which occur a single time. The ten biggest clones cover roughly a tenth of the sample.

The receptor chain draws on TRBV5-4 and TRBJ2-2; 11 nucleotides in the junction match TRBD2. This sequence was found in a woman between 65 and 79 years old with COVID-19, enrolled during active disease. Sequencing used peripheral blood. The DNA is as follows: TGTGCCAGCAGCTTATTCCCGGGACTAGCGGCGGTCACCGGGGAGCTGTTTTTT. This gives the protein CASSLFPGLAAVTGELFF.